The present entry profiles one T cell receptor beta chain with its context. Assay: immunoSEQ multiplex PCR; the TCRdb copy retains only in-frame clones and omits some. The profile shows tens of thousands of clones, about nine tenths of them singletons. This specimen comes from a study of OX40 agonist ivuxolimab in advanced cancers. Germline loops: CDR1 SGHTA, CDR2 FQGNSA. Trimming removed 5 bases from V and 0 bases from J, with 10 bases in between. This CDR3 has 14 residues. The TCR originated in an adult with an advanced solid tumor such as melanoma, head and neck, liver or kidney cancer. The chain uses TRBV7-2 and TRBJ2-5; D unclear. The source material was CD4+ or CD8+ T cells sorted from blood, sampled in a trial of the OX40 agonist ivuxolimab. The DNA of the CDR3 is TGTGCCAGCAGCCTGAGGCGAAACCAAGAGACCCAGTACTTC. Protein product: CASSLRRNQETQYF.